This note documents a single TCR beta chain sequence. This sample stems from a study of blood T cell repertoires in COVID-19. Germline loops: CDR1 MRHNA, CDR2 SNTAGT. The CDR3 sequence is 15 residues long. Unmatched junction bases numbered 1, after V lost 5 bases and J lost 0 bases. Per the original methods: It was from reference gene primer amplification that nucleated cell counts were estimated. Profiling relied on immunoSEQ multiplex PCR, and the TCRdb table lists in-frame clones only, not all of them. That table supplies the V and J calls and clone size; D and trimming were determined from the DNA. The sample yields 90,000 or so clones, around 85% seen once.

The chain is built from TRBV6-4 and TRBJ2-3; 11 nucleotides align to TRBD2. The sequenced material came from peripheral blood. The sequence came from a man at least 80 years old with active or convalescent COVID-19. As DNA, the CDR3 is TGTGCCAGCAGTCGACTAGCGGGGAGCACAGATACGCAGTATTTT. Translated: CASSRLAGSTDTQYF.